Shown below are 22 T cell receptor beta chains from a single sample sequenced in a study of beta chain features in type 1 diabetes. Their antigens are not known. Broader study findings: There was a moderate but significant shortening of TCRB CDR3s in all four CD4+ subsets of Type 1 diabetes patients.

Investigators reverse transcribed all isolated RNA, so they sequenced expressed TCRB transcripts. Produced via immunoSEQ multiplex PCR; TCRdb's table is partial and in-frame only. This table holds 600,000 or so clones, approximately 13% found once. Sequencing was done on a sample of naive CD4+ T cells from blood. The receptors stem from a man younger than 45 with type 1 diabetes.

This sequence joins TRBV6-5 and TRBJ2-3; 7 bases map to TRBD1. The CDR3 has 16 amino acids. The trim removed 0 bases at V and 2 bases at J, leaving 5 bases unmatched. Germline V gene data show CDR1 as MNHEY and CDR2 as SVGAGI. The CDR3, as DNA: TGTGCCAGCAGTTACTCGACAGGGTTGGACACAGATACGCAGTATTTT. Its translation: CASSYSTGLDTDTQYF.

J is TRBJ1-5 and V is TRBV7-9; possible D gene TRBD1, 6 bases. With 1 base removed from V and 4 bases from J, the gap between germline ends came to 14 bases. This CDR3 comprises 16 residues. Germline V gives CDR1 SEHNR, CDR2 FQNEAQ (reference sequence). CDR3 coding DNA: TGTGCCAGCAGCTTAGGAAGAGGGGGTCTTAATCAGCCCCAGCATTTT. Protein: CASSLGRGGLNQPQHF.

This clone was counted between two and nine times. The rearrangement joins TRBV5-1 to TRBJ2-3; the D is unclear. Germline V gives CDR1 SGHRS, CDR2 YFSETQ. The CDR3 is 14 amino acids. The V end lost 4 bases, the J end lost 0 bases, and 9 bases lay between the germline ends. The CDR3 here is CASSGGSSTDTQYF. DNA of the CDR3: TGCGCCAGCAGCGGTGGCAGTAGCACAGATACGCAGTATTTT.

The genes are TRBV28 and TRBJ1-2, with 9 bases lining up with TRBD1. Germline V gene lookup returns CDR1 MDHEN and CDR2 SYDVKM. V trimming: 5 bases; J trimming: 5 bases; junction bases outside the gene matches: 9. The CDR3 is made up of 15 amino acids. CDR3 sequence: CASSPEGTGPYGYTF. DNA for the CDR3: TGTGCCAGCAGTCCCGAAGGGACAGGGCCATATGGCTACACCTTC.

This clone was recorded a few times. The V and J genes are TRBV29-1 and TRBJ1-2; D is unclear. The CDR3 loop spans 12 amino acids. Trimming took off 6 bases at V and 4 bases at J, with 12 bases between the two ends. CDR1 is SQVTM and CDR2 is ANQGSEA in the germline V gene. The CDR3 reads CSVSIGSYGYTF. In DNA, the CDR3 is TGCAGCGTGTCTATAGGGAGCTATGGCTACACCTTC. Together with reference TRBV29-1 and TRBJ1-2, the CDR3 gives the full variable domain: SAVISQKPSRDICQRGTSLTIQCQVDSQVTMMFWYRQQPGQSLTLIATANQGSEATYESGFVIDKFPISRPNLTFSTLTVSNMSPEDSSIYLCSVSIGSYGYTFGSGTRLTVV.

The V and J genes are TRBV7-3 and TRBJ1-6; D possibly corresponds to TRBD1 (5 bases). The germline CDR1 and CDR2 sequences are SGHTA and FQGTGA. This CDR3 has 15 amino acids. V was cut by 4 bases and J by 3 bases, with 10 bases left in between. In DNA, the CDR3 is TGTGCCAGCAGCTCGTCCGGGGGCTATAATTCACCCCTCCACTTT. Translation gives CASSSSGGYNSPLHF.

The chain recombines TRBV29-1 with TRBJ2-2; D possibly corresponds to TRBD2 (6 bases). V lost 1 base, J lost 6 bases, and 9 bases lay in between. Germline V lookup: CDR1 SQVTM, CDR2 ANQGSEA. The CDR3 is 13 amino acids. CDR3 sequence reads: CSVEGGAAGELFF. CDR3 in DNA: TGCAGCGTTGAAGGCGGGGCGGCCGGGGAGCTGTTTTTT.

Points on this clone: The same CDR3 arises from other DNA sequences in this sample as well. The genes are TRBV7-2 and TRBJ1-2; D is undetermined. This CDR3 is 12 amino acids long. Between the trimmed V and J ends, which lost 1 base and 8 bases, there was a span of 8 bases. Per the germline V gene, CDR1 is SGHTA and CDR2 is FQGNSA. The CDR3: CASSLGGNGYTF. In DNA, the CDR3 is TGTGCCAGCAGCTTAGGAGGGAACGGCTACACCTTC.

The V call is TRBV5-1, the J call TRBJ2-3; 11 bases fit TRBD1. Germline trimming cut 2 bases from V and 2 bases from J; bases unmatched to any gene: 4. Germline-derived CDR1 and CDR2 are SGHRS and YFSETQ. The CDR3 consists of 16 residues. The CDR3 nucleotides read TGCGCCAGCAGCTTCGGACAGGGGGCGATCACAGATACGCAGTATTTT. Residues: CASSFGQGAITDTQYF.

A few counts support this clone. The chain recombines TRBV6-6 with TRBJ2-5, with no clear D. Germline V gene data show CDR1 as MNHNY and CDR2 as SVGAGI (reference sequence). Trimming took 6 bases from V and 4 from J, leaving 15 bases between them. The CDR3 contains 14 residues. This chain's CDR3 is CASRLTGSRETQYF. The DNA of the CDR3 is TGTGCCAGCAGATTAACTGGGTCTCGAGAGACCCAGTACTTC.

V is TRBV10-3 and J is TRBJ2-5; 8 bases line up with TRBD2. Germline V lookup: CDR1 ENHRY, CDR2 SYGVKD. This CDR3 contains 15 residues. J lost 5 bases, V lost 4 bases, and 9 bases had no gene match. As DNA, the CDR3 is TGTGCCATCAGTGCGACTAGCGTCCCCTCCGAGACCCAGTACTTC. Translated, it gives CAISATSVPSETQYF.

CDR3 sequence: CASSAAWVSYGYTF. CDR3 DNA: TGTGCCAGCAGCGCAGCATGGGTGAGCTATGGCTACACCTTC. The J gene is TRBJ1-2, the V gene TRBV9; D call uncertain. Trimming took 3 bases from V and 4 from J, leaving 13 bases between them. The CDR3 contains 14 residues. Germline V gives CDR1 SGDLS, CDR2 YYNGEE.

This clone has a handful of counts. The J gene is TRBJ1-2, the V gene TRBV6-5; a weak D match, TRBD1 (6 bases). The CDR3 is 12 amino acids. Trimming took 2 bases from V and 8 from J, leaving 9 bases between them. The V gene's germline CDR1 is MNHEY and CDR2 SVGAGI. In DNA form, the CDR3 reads TGTGCCAGCAGTTACGACAGGAGAGGCTACACCTTC. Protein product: CASSYDRRGYTF.

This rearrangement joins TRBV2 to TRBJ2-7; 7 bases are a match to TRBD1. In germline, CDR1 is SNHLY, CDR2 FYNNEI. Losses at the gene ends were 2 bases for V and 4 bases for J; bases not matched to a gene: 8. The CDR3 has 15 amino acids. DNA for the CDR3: TGTGCCAGCAGTGAATCTCCGACAGGGCTGTACGAGCAGTACTTC. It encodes CASSESPTGLYEQYF.

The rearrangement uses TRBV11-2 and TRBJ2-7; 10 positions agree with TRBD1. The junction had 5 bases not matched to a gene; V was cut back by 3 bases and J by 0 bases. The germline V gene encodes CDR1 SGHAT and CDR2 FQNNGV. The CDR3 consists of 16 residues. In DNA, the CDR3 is TGTGCCAGCAGCTTCCCGGGACAGGGGACCTCCTACGAGCAGTACTTC. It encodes CASSFPGQGTSYEQYF.

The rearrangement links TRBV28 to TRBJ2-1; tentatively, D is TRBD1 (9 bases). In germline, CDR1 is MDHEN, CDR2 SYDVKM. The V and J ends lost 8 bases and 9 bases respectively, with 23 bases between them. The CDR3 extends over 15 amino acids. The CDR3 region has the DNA TGTGCCAGCTCCGGGGGGGACAGGGATAGGAGTGAGCAGTTCTTC. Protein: CASSGGDRDRSEQFF.

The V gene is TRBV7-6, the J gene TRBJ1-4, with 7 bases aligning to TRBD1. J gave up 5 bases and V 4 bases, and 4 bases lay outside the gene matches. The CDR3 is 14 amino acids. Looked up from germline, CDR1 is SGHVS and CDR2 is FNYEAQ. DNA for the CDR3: TGTGCCAGCAGCTCGGGACAGCTGAATGAAAAACTGTTTTTT. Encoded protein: CASSSGQLNEKLFF. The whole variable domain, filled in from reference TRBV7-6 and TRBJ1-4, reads GAGVSQSPRYKVTKRGQDVALRCDPISGHVSLYWYRQALGQGPEFLTYFNYEAQQDKSGLPNDRFSAERPEGSISTLTIQRTEQRDSAMYRCASSSGQLNEKLFFGSGTQLSVL.

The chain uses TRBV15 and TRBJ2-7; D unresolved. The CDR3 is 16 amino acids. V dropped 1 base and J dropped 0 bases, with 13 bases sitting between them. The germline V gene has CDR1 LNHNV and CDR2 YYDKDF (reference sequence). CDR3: CATSRVSRVTSYEQYF. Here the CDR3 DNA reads TGTGCCACCAGCAGAGTTTCCCGAGTTACCTCCTACGAGCAGTACTTC.

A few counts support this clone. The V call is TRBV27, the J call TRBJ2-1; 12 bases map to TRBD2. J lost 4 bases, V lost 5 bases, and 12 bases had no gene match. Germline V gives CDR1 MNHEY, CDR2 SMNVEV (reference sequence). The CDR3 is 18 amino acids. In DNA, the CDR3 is TGTGCCAGCAGTCCACCGCGGACTAGCGGGGCCCGTTACAATGAGCAGTTCTTC. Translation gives CASSPPRTSGARYNEQFF.

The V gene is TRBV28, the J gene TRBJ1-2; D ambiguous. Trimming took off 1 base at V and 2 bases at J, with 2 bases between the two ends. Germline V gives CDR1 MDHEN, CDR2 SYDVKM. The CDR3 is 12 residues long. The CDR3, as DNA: TGTGCCAGCAGTTTATACAACTATGGCTACACCTTC. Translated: CASSLYNYGYTF.

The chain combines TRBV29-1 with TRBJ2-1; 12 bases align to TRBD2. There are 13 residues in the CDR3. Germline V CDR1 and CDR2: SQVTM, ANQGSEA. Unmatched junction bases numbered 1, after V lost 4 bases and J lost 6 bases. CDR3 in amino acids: CSVGLAGANEQFF. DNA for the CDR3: TGCAGCGTTGGACTAGCGGGGGCCAATGAGCAGTTCTTC.

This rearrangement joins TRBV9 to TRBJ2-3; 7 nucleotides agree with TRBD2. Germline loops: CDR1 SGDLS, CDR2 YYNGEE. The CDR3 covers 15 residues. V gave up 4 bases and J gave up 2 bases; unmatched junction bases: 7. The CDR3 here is CASSPSGGNTDTQYF. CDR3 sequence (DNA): TGTGCCAGCAGCCCTTCGGGGGGAAACACAGATACGCAGTATTTT.